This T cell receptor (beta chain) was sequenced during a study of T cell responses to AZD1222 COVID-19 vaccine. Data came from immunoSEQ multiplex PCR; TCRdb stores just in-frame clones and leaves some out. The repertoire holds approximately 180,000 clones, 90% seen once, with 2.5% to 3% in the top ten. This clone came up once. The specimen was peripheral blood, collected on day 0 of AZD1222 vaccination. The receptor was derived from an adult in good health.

The CDR3 protein is CASSVIGGSGELFF. Written as DNA, the CDR3 is TGTGCCAGTAGTGTAATAGGGGGGTCCGGGGAGCTGTTTTTT. V is TRBV19 and J is TRBJ2-2; D could derive from TRBD1 or TRBD2 (6 bases each). V shed 5 bases and J shed 6 bases, with 13 bases lying between them. Germline values: CDR1 LNHDA, CDR2 SQIVND (reference sequence). There are 14 residues in the CDR3.